One and the same sample provided the 26 T cell receptor beta chains below, sequenced in a study of cytomegalovirus exposure and HLA in healthy donors. PCR was performed using 60 Vbeta and 13 Jbeta primers. Repertoires were generated with immunoSEQ multiplex PCR, while TCRdb's copy carries only in-frame clones and drops some. The sample yields around 160,000 clones, 77% seen once. Sequencing was done on a sample of PBMCs. The source is a woman between 40 and 50 years old in good health and CMV-seropositive.

V gene TRBV5-5 combines with J gene TRBJ2-5, with D tentatively TRBD1 (5 bases). This CDR3 region has 15 residues. The germline gives CDR1 SGHKS, CDR2 YYEKEE (reference sequence). The V end lost 0 bases, the J end lost 0 bases, and 9 bases lay between the germline ends. CDR3 DNA: TGTGCCAGCAGCTTGGGAGGACAAAACCAAGAGACCCAGTACTTC. Protein sequence: CASSLGGQNQETQYF.

The genes are TRBV5-1 and TRBJ2-5; the D gene is possibly TRBD2 (6 bases). V lost 1 base and J 2 bases, leaving 12 bases between the germline ends. Germline-derived CDR1 and CDR2 are SGHRS and YFSETQ. This CDR3 contains 15 residues. The CDR3 DNA follows: TGCGCCAGCAGCTTGCGGGGAGGCGGTCAAGAGACCCAGTACTTC. Translating gives CASSLRGGGQETQYF.

This chain connects TRBV7-8 to TRBJ1-3; no reliable D call. V lost 1 base and J lost 0, with 13 bases in between. CDR1 and CDR2 from the germline V gene are SGHVS and FQNEAQ. This CDR3 spans 17 amino acids. This CDR3 reads CASSLVQALNSGNTIYF. DNA for the CDR3: TGTGCCAGCAGCTTAGTCCAGGCGCTTAACTCTGGAAACACCATATATTTT.

V gene TRBV5-1 combines with J gene TRBJ2-1, with 10 bases lining up with TRBD2. V was pared by 6 bases and J by 1 base, with 1 base of the junction left unmatched. In germline, CDR1 is SGHRS, CDR2 YFSETQ. CDR3 length: 14 residues. The CDR3 protein is CASTSGGSYNEQFF. The CDR3 coding sequence is TGCGCCAGCACTAGCGGGGGATCCTACAATGAGCAGTTCTTC.

The chain recombines TRBV18 with TRBJ2-2; the match to TRBD1 covers 7 bases. V lost 0 bases, J lost 6 bases, and 1 base stayed unmatched. Per the germline V gene, CDR1 is KGHSH and CDR2 is LQKENI. The CDR3 spans 14 residues. This CDR3 is CASSPPGQAGELFF. The CDR3 DNA sequence: TGTGCCAGCTCACCACCCGGACAGGCCGGGGAGCTGTTTTTT.

This clone was seen a handful of times. The CDR3 is CASRVPGSYNEQFF. The CDR3 DNA follows: TGCGCCAGCAGAGTCCCCGGCTCCTACAATGAGCAGTTCTTC. V is TRBV4-1 and J is TRBJ2-1; D unclear. The CDR3 sequence is 14 residues long. Trimming left V 6 bases short and J 0 bases short, with 9 bases between. Germline lookup yields CDR1 MGHRA and CDR2 YSYEKL.

This chain connects TRBV6-9 to TRBJ1-2; no reliable D call. CDR3 size: 13 residues. V dropped 8 bases and J dropped 1 base, with 11 bases sitting between them. Germline CDR1 is MNHGY and CDR2 is SVAAGI. For the CDR3, the DNA is TGTGCCAGCTACAACCTGGTTAACTATGGCTACACCTTC. It is translated as CASYNLVNYGYTF.

This clone was detected once. The J gene is TRBJ2-2, the V gene TRBV5-5; D not resolved. The length of the CDR3 is 12 residues. Germline CDR1 reads SGHKS; CDR2 reads YYEKEE (reference sequence). Trimming stripped 3 bases from V and 3 bases from J, with 3 bases between. The CDR3 sequence is CASSSYTGELFF. In nucleotides, the CDR3 is TGTGCCAGCAGCTCATACACCGGGGAGCTGTTTTTT.

V gene TRBV11-2 combines with J gene TRBJ2-7, with D possibly matching TRBD2 (6 bases). Germline V gene data show CDR1 as SGHAT and CDR2 as FQNNGV. The V end was cut by 3 bases, the J end by 0 bases, with 24 bases between. This CDR3 contains 19 residues. CDR3 amino acids: CASSLGPGLVSLSSYEQYF. The CDR3 DNA is TGTGCCAGCAGCTTGGGGCCGGGACTTGTGTCTTTAAGCTCCTACGAGCAGTACTTC.

This sequence joins TRBV25-1 and TRBJ1-2; 9 positions match TRBD1. In germline, CDR1 is MGHDK, CDR2 SYGVNS. The CDR3 is made up of 14 amino acids. V was pared by 4 bases and J by 6 bases, with 6 bases of the junction left unmatched. In DNA, the CDR3 is TGTGCCAGCAGTGGGTGGACAGGGGAAAATGGCTACACCTTC. Amino acids: CASSGWTGENGYTF.

This clone appeared once. The chain couples TRBV5-6 to TRBJ2-1; TRBD2 matches 15 bases. CDR3 size: 17 residues. Losses at the gene ends were 5 bases for V and 4 bases for J; bases not matched to a gene: 7. Germline CDR1 and CDR2: SGHDT and YYEEEE. The CDR3 DNA sequence: TGTGCCAGCAGACCAGGGACTAGCGGGGGGTTATACAATGAGCAGTTCTTC. Translating it yields CASRPGTSGGLYNEQFF. Using reference TRBV5-6 and TRBJ2-1 for the parts outside the CDR3, the full variable domain is DAGVTQSPTHLIKTRGQQVTLRCSPKSGHDTVSWYQQALGQGPQFIFQYYEEEERQRGNFPDRFSGHQFPNYSSELNVNALLLGDSALYLCASRPGTSGGLYNEQFFGPGTRLTVL.

The V gene is TRBV7-9, the J gene TRBJ2-1; 8 bases align to TRBD1. Germline V lookup: CDR1 SEHNR, CDR2 FQNEAQ (reference sequence). The CDR3 has 15 amino acids. V lost 4 bases and J lost 9; bases outside the gene matches: 11. In DNA form, the CDR3 reads TGTGCCAGCAGCTCTGGGGGACAGGCCTTGAGTGAGCAGTTCTTC. Amino acid sequence: CASSSGGQALSEQFF.

This sequence joins TRBV2 and TRBJ2-2; 10 bases are shared with TRBD1. In germline, CDR1 is SNHLY, CDR2 FYNNEI. CDR3 length equals 14 residues. Trimming at V came to 7 bases and at J to 4 bases, leaving 3 bases not matched to a gene. The DNA for the CDR3 is TGTGCCAGCATAAGGGACAGGGGCACCGGGGAGCTGTTTTTT. Amino acids: CASIRDRGTGELFF.

The chain joins TRBV7-6 to TRBJ2-5; D ambiguous. Germline lookup yields CDR1 SGHVS and CDR2 FNYEAQ. The CDR3 is 13 amino acids. With 5 bases removed from V and 1 base from J, the gap between germline ends came to 8 bases. The CDR3 bases are TGTGCCAGCAGCCAGGCAGCCCAAGAGACCCAGTACTTC. Its protein is CASSQAAQETQYF.

This clone was seen a handful of times. Written as DNA, the CDR3 is TGTGCCAGCGCAGAACAGGCCGGGGAGCTGTTTTTT. Amino acid sequence: CASAEQAGELFF. This chain uses TRBV7-8 with TRBJ2-2; D may be TRBD1 (5 bases). This CDR3 is built from 12 residues. Between the trimmed V and J ends, which lost 8 bases and 6 bases, there was a span of 10 bases. Germline V CDR1 and CDR2: SGHVS, FQNEAQ.

This clone turned up a few times. The V gene is TRBV4-2, the J gene TRBJ2-5, with D perhaps matching TRBD1 (5 bases). The J call may be mistaken, given a closer DNA end match to TRBJ2-7. CDR1 LGHNA and CDR2 YNFKEQ come from the germline V gene. The CDR3 length is 14 residues. The CDR3 is CASSQDQGIYEQYF. The CDR3 nucleotides read TGTGCCAGCAGCCAAGACCAGGGAATATACGAGCAGTACTTC.

This clone was seen a few times. The chain uses TRBV4-1 and TRBJ2-5; TRBD1 matches at 7 bases. Near its end, the DNA agrees better with TRBJ2-7, so the J call may be wrong. Germline V gives CDR1 MGHRA, CDR2 YSYEKL. The CDR3 spans 15 residues. The CDR3 sequence is CASSQQQGSSYEQYF. CDR3 DNA sequence: TGCGCCAGCAGCCAACAACAGGGGAGTTCCTACGAGCAGTACTTC.

This chain uses TRBV19 with TRBJ1-4, with 7 bases fitting TRBD1. The CDR3 is 14 amino acids. J was trimmed by 3 bases and V by 4 bases; bases with no gene match: 2. Per germline, CDR1 LNHDA and CDR2 SQIVND (reference sequence). CDR3 in amino acids: CASSNRGANEKLFF. In DNA, the CDR3 is TGTGCCAGTAGTAACAGGGGTGCTAATGAAAAACTGTTTTTT.

This clone was counted only a few times. The gene calls are TRBV5-8 and TRBJ1-5; D is possibly TRBD1 (6 bases). From germline, CDR1 is SGHTS and CDR2 YDEGEE. The CDR3 totals 13 residues. Trimming took 5 bases from V and 3 from J, leaving 9 bases between them. CDR3 loop: CASRRDTNQPQHF. CDR3 in DNA: TGTGCCAGCAGAAGGGACACCAATCAGCCCCAGCATTTT.

The chain joins TRBV27 to TRBJ2-7; 10 bases are a match to TRBD2. The ends lost 5 bases at V and 0 bases at J; junction bases unmatched: 4. CDR3 length: 15 residues. The germline V gene encodes CDR1 MNHEY and CDR2 SMNVEV (reference sequence). The CDR3 loop reads CASSPTSGNSYEQYF. The CDR3 DNA reads as TGTGCCAGCAGTCCCACTAGCGGGAACTCCTACGAGCAGTACTTC.

V usage is TRBV6-5 and J usage is TRBJ2-1; a weak D match, TRBD2 (5 bases). Trimming cost V 7 bases and J 12 bases, with 16 bases left between them. Germline-derived CDR1 and CDR2 are MNHEY and SVGAGI. CDR3 size: 12 residues. CDR3 DNA sequence: TGTGCCAGCACCAATGAGGGATTAGCGCAGTTCTTC. Translating gives CASTNEGLAQFF.

The J gene is TRBJ2-1, the V gene TRBV5-4, with TRBD2 matching over 9 bases. The V and J ends lost 4 bases and 6 bases, in that order; junction bases with no gene match: 11. This CDR3 contains 16 residues. Germline V gene sequence: CDR1 SGHNT, CDR2 YYREEE (reference sequence). In DNA form, the CDR3 reads TGTGCCAGCAGCCCCCCCAGCGGGAGGACCTTCAATGAGCAGTTCTTC. Protein sequence: CASSPPSGRTFNEQFF.

The J gene is TRBJ2-3, the V gene TRBV7-2, with 10 nucleotides matching TRBD2. After removal of 4 bases from V and 0 bases from J, the junction contained 7 bases not matched to a gene. Germline V gives CDR1 SGHTA, CDR2 FQGNSA. There are 17 residues in the CDR3. CDR3 bases: TGTGCCAGCAGCTCAAAGCGGGGGGGCCTAAGCACAGATACGCAGTATTTT. This gives the protein CASSSKRGGLSTDTQYF. The entire variable domain, with the rest obtained from reference TRBV7-2 and TRBJ2-3, is as follows: GAGVSQSPSNKVTEKGKDVELRCDPISGHTALYWYRQSLGQGLEFLIYFQGNSAPDKSGLPSDRFSAERTGGSVSTLTIQRTQQEDSAVYLCASSSKRGGLSTDTQYFGPGTRLTVL.

This clone was counted a few times. V gene TRBV7-7 combines with J gene TRBJ2-5; D perhaps matches TRBD2 (5 bases). V was shortened by 4 bases and J by 1 base, with 13 bases between the two germline ends. The CDR3 runs to 15 residues. In germline, CDR1 is SSHAT, CDR2 FNYEAQ (reference sequence). The CDR3, as DNA: TGTGCCAGCAGCTACGGAGGAGTCCCCCAAGAGACCCAGTACTTC. It is translated as CASSYGGVPQETQYF.

This clone was found a few times. The chain combines TRBV6-5 with TRBJ1-2; D is perhaps TRBD1 (6 bases). This CDR3 spans 12 amino acids. From germline, CDR1 is MNHEY and CDR2 SVGAGI. Trimming left V 7 bases short and J 7 bases short, with 13 bases between. CDR3 in amino acids: CASTQRDTGYTF. CDR3 DNA sequence: TGTGCCAGCACCCAAAGGGACACTGGCTACACCTTC.

This sequence joins TRBV9 and TRBJ2-5, with D possibly being TRBD2 (6 bases). Trimming stripped 3 bases from V and 2 bases from J, with 17 bases between. Germline V gene lookup returns CDR1 SGDLS and CDR2 YYNGEE. The CDR3 covers 16 residues. DNA for the CDR3: TGTGCCAGCAGCGGTTTCGGCGGGGTGGCTCAAGAGACCCAGTACTTC. Protein: CASSGFGGVAQETQYF.